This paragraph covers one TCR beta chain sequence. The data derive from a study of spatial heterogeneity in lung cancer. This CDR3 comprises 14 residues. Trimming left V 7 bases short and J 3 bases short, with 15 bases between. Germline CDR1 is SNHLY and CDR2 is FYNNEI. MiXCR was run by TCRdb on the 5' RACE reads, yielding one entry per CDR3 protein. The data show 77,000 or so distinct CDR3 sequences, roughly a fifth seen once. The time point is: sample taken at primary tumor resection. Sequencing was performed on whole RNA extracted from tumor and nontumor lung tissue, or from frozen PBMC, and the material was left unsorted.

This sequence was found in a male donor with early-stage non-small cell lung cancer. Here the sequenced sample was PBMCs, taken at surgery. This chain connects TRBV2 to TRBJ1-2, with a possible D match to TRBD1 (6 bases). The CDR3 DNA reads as TGTGCCAGCACCGGCCTGGAGGGGGACTATGGCTACACCTTC. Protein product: CASTGLEGDYGYTF.